A selection of T cell receptor beta chains follows, all from one sample in a study of immune characterization of retroperitoneal liposarcoma. TCRdb called the PCR reads again in MiXCR, with one record for every CDR3 protein. The sample holds more than 9,000 distinct CDR3 sequences, 37% seen once. The sample taken for sequencing was tumor tissue. The receptors were sampled from a female donor with retroperitoneal liposarcoma. CDR3s include the opening cysteine and the closing phenylalanine or tryptophan. The D gene is left open where the match is weak. Where a row states a size, it is once, few, many or the class of an expanded clone; other rows omit it.

>TRBV6-1|many|TRBJ2-7|TRBD2
CASSYGGGRSSYNEQYF
TGTGCCAGCAGCTACGGGGGCGGGAGGAGCTCCTACAATGAGCAGTACTTC
>TRBV6-5|NA|TRBJ2-7|NA
CASSSGPGRYEQYF
TGTGCCAGCAGTTCCGGACCGGGACGCTACGAGCAGTACTTC
>TRBV6-6|NA|TRBJ2-7|NA
CASSYLPSGNEQYF
TGTGCCAGCAGTTACCTCCCCTCGGGGAATGAGCAGTACTTC
>TRBV12-3/TRBV12-4|NA|TRBJ2-3|TRBD2
CASSSVGLAGLFYTQYF
TGTGCCAGCAGTTCCGTCGGACTAGCGGGGCTTTTCTATACGCAGTATTTT
>TRBV6-6|NA|TRBJ2-5|NA
CASSDDTYNEQYF
TGTGCCAGCAGTGACGACACCTACAATGAGCAGTACTTC
>TRBV7-8|medium-sized|TRBJ2-1|NA
CASSLGPTPTEKETQFF
TGTGCCAGCAGCTTGGGACCAACTCCCACTGAGAAAGAGACCCAGTTCTTC
>TRBV6-1|medium-sized|TRBJ1-2|NA
CASSEYTGLDGYTF
TGTGCCAGCAGTGAATATACAGGGTTAGATGGCTACACCTTC
>TRBV6-1|NA|TRBJ2-7|TRBD2
CASRGTSGSREQYF
TGTGCCAGCAGGGGGACTAGCGGGAGTCGCGAGCAGTACTTC
>TRBV6-1|medium-sized|TRBJ2-5|TRBD2
CASKKRGTSGGRVQETQYF
TGTGCCAGCAAAAAACGGGGAACTAGCGGAGGCCGGGTCCAAGAGACCCAGTACTTC
>TRBV6-6|few|TRBJ2-2|NA
CASSELVGNTGELFF
TGTGCCAGCAGCGAACTAGTGGGGAACACCGGGGAGCTGTTTTTT
>TRBV12-3/TRBV12-4|few|TRBJ2-6|NA
CASRALPGAFRSGANVLTF
TGTGCCAGCAGAGCCCTCCCTGGGGCGTTTCGATCTGGGGCCAACGTCCTGACTTTC
>TRBV7-3|NA|TRBJ2-5|TRBD2
CASSPGTSLETQYF
TGTGCCAGCAGCCCCGGGACTAGTCTTGAGACCCAGTACTTC
>TRBV10-1|few|TRBJ2-5|TRBD2
CASSESGTSGRQETQYF
TGCGCCAGCAGTGAGTCGGGGACTAGCGGGAGACAAGAGACCCAGTACTTC
>TRBV6-1|NA|TRBJ1-5|NA
CASQASLNQPQHF
TGTGCCAGCCAGGCGAGTTTGAATCAGCCCCAGCATTTT
>TRBV6-1|medium-sized|TRBJ2-5|NA
CASTHRDKETQYF
TGTGCCAGCACTCACCGGGACAAAGAGACCCAGTACTTC
>TRBV11-3|NA|TRBJ2-3|NA
CASSPSRSTDTQYF
TGTGCCAGCAGCCCATCACGGAGCACAGATACGCAGTATTTT
>TRBV10-1|NA|TRBJ2-1|NA
CASSEAAGFLNEQFF
TGCGCCAGCAGTGAGGCGGCGGGATTTCTCAATGAGCAGTTCTTC
>TRBV6-1|NA|TRBJ1-5|NA
CASTYVGDQPQHF
TGTGCCAGCACCTACGTCGGTGATCAGCCCCAGCATTTT
>TRBV27|NA|TRBJ2-3|TRBD1
CASRDRGADTQYF
TGTGCCAGCAGGGACAGGGGGGCAGATACACAGTATTTT
>TRBV12-3/TRBV12-4|NA|TRBJ1-2|TRBD1
CASNGQGGHGYTF
TGTGCCAGCAATGGACAGGGTGGCCATGGCTACACCTTC
>TRBV6-6|NA|TRBJ2-1|NA
CASSYYHEQFF
TGTGCCAGCAGTTACTATCATGAGCAGTTCTTC
>TRBV7-3|NA|TRBJ1-4|NA
CASSGVSLREKLFF
TGTGCCAGCAGCGGTGTATCACTTCGGGAAAAACTGTTTTTT
>TRBV7-6|NA|TRBJ2-1|NA
CASSPTEIQETQFF
TGTGCCAGCAGCCCAACGGAGATACAAGAGACCCAGTTCTTC
>TRBV6-1|NA|TRBJ2-3|NA
CASSPLVSTDTQYF
TGTGCCAGCAGCCCCCTAGTCAGCACAGATACGCAGTATTTT
>TRBV6-1|large|TRBJ2-6|NA
CASKQTSGANVLTF
TGTGCCAGCAAGCAGACCTCTGGGGCCAACGTCCTGACTTTC
>TRBV4-1|NA|TRBJ2-3|NA
CASSQTDTQYF
TGCGCCAGCAGCCAGACAGATACGCAGTATTTT
>TRBV6-1|NA|TRBJ2-7|NA
CASSEAAADIGVNEQYF
TGTGCCAGCAGTGAAGCGGCAGCGGACATAGGGGTGAATGAGCAGTACTTC
>TRBV6-1|NA|TRBJ1-3|NA
CASSEWRQSATIYF
TGTGCCAGCAGTGAATGGAGGCAGAGCGCCACCATATATTTT
>TRBV5-4|NA|TRBJ2-7|TRBD2
CASSLVGLGSYEQYF
TGTGCCAGCAGCTTGGTGGGACTAGGCTCCTACGAGCAGTACTTC
>TRBV6-5|NA|TRBJ2-1|NA
CASSSPGRLYNEQFF
TGTGCCAGCAGTTCTCCGGGACGGTTGTACAATGAGCAGTTCTTC
>TRBV12-3/TRBV12-4|many|TRBJ2-1|NA
CASSLANPGEQFF
TGTGCCAGCAGTTTAGCCAATCCAGGCGAGCAGTTCTTC
>TRBV11-2|NA|TRBJ2-1|TRBD1
CASSLGLTGTGVHNEQFF
TGTGCCAGCAGCTTAGGTCTCACCGGGACAGGGGTCCACAATGAGCAGTTCTTC
>TRBV6-8|once|TRBJ2-4|TRBD1
CASSYSGTGRPVAKNIQYF
TGTGCCAGCAGTTACTCCGGGACAGGGCGCCCCGTAGCCAAAAACATTCAGTACTTC
>TRBV12-3/TRBV12-4|NA|TRBJ1-1|NA
CASSFWGEGTEAFF
TGTGCCAGCAGTTTCTGGGGGGAGGGCACTGAAGCTTTCTTT
>TRBV27|NA|TRBJ2-1|TRBD2
CASSKLKWLAGTYNEQFF
TGTGCCAGCAGTAAGCTTAAGTGGTTAGCGGGAACCTACAATGAGCAGTTCTTC
>TRBV6-9|NA|TRBJ1-5|TRBD1
CASSRGGGTDNQPQHF
TGTGCCAGCAGCCGAGGGGGCGGGACAGACAATCAGCCCCAGCATTTT
>TRBV27|NA|TRBJ2-2|NA
CASSLEVRTGELFF
TGTGCCAGCAGTTTAGAAGTGAGGACCGGGGAGCTGTTTTTT